This entry lists 32 T cell receptor beta chains sequenced from one sample in a study of blood T cell repertoires in COVID-19. Profiling relied on immunoSEQ multiplex PCR, and the TCRdb table lists in-frame clones only, not all of them. The repertoire consists of some 110,000 clones, with about two thirds occurring once and the leading ten covering approximately 0.88%. The sample was peripheral blood. These receptors were obtained from a human donor with acute or convalescent COVID-19. The donor label of this sample is uncertain.

The rearrangement joins TRBV18 to TRBJ1-1; tentative D call: TRBD1 (5 bases). CDR1 is KGHSH, CDR2 LQKENI, per germline. CDR3 length: 16 amino acids. V was trimmed by 2 bases and J by 0 bases, leaving 13 bases between them. CDR3 bases: TGTGCCAGCTCACCAGTGGTGCGGGGCATGAACACTGAAGCTTTCTTT. Protein: CASSPVVRGMNTEAFF. The whole variable domain, remainder taken from reference TRBV18 and TRBJ1-1, is NAGVMQNPRHLVRRRGQEARLRCSPMKGHSHVYWYRQLPEEGLKFMVYLQKENIIDESGMPKERFSAEFPKEGPSILRIQQVVRGDSAAYFCASSPVVRGMNTEAFFGQGTRLTVV.

The count of this clone is one. The chain uses TRBV5-1 and TRBJ2-5, with D possibly TRBD2 on 6 matching bases. Germline V gene data show CDR1 as SGHRS and CDR2 as YFSETQ. This CDR3 has 15 amino acids. V was clipped by 4 bases and J by 0 bases, with 13 bases between them. The CDR3 DNA follows: TGCGCCAGCAGCCCGGGACTTCCGTACCAAGAGACCCAGTACTTC. Amino acid sequence: CASSPGLPYQETQYF. Based on the CDR3 plus reference TRBV5-1 and TRBJ2-5, the full variable domain is KAGVTQTPRYLIKTRGQQVTLSCSPISGHRSVSWYQQTPGQGLQFLFEYFSETQRNKGNFPGRFSGRQFSNSRSEMNVSTLELGDSALYLCASSPGLPYQETQYFGPGTRLLVL.

V usage is TRBV6-5 and J usage is TRBJ2-2; 7 bases line up with TRBD2. V gave up 8 bases and J gave up 7 bases; unmatched junction bases: 10. The CDR3 loop spans 14 amino acids. CDR1 MNHEY and CDR2 SVGAGI come from the germline V gene. CDR3: CASCPSAGLGELFF. CDR3 nucleotide sequence: TGTGCCAGCTGTCCCTCAGCGGGGCTCGGGGAGCTGTTTTTT.

The chain is built from TRBV4-2 and TRBJ1-2; 8 positions agree with TRBD1. After removal of 2 bases from V and 9 bases from J, the junction contained 8 bases not matched to a gene. Germline CDR1 and CDR2: LGHNA and YNFKEQ. This CDR3 region has 14 residues. CDR3 nucleotides: TGTGCCAGCAGCCAACGGCAGGGGGCTATGAGCTACACCTTC. Translating gives CASSQRQGAMSYTF.

The chain is built from TRBV29-1 and TRBJ1-1; D gene unclear. Germline CDR1 and CDR2: SQVTM and ANQGSEA. This CDR3 region has 13 residues. V lost 6 bases, J lost 0 bases, and 11 bases lay in between. For the CDR3, the DNA is TGCAGCGTCGCCCCCCAGGTGAACACTGAAGCTTTCTTT. Encoded protein: CSVAPQVNTEAFF.

V and J are TRBV18 and TRBJ2-1, with D perhaps TRBD1 (6 bases). Germline lookup yields CDR1 KGHSH and CDR2 LQKENI. V was clipped by 3 bases and J by 5 bases, with 11 bases between them. The CDR3 is 14 residues long. CDR3 residues: CASSPRQDHNEQFF. CDR3 DNA sequence: TGTGCCAGCTCACCCCGACAGGATCACAATGAGCAGTTCTTC.

The chain employs TRBV19 and TRBJ2-4, with D perhaps matching TRBD1 (5 bases). The ends were cut back, 3 bases at V and 13 bases at J, with 10 bases in the middle. The length of the CDR3 is 11 residues. Germline assignment: CDR1 LNHDA and CDR2 SQIVND (reference sequence). The DNA for the CDR3 is TGTGCCAGTAGTATTCAGGGATACCAGTACTTC. Translating it yields CASSIQGYQYF.

This chain connects TRBV28 to TRBJ1-1, with a tentative D call TRBD1 (5 bases). The ends were cut back, 2 bases at V and 4 bases at J, with 8 bases in the middle. CDR1 is MDHEN, CDR2 SYDVKM, per germline. The CDR3 spans 13 residues. CDR3 DNA: TGTGCCAGCAGTTTAGGAGGGGCCACTGAAGCTTTCTTT. Its translation is CASSLGGATEAFF.

V usage is TRBV11-2 and J usage is TRBJ1-1, with a tentative D call TRBD1 (6 bases). This CDR3 is built from 15 residues. CDR1 and CDR2 (germline): SGHAT, FQNNGV. Trimming took 5 bases from V and 0 from J, leaving 13 bases between them. CDR3 sequence (DNA): TGTGCCAGCAGCCTAGGGGGGGGATTGAACACTGAAGCTTTCTTT. Amino acids: CASSLGGGLNTEAFF.

The chain recombines TRBV30 with TRBJ2-3, with D unclear. V lost 2 bases and J 0 bases, leaving 9 bases between the germline ends. The CDR3 extends over 14 amino acids. The germline V gene has CDR1 GTSNPN and CDR2 SVGIG (reference sequence). The CDR3 DNA follows: TGTGCCTGGAGTCGGTCCGGGAGCACAGATACGCAGTATTTT. Its protein is CAWSRSGSTDTQYF.

V is TRBV11-1 and J is TRBJ2-4; D is possibly TRBD1 (6 bases). Germline V gene data show CDR1 as SGHAT and CDR2 as FQDESV (reference sequence). The CDR3 loop spans 14 amino acids. Trimming cost V 4 bases and J 5 bases, with 12 bases left between them. The CDR3 DNA sequence: TGTGCCAGCAGCTCCGGACAGACGGAAAACATTCAGTACTTC. Protein product: CASSSGQTENIQYF. Full variable domain (remainder filled in from reference TRBV11-1 and TRBJ2-4): EAEVAQSPRYKITEKSQAVAFWCDPISGHATLYWYRQILGQGPELLVQFQDESVVDDSQLPKDRFSAERLKGVDSTLKIQPAELGDSAMYLCASSSGQTENIQYFGAGTRLSVL.

Many counts were recorded for this clone. V is TRBV10-3 and J is TRBJ1-5; 8 bases line up with TRBD1. V lost 6 bases and J lost 8; bases outside the gene matches: 6. The CDR3 is made up of 13 amino acids. Germline values: CDR1 ENHRY, CDR2 SYGVKD. Written as DNA, the CDR3 is TGTGCCATCAGGGACAGGGATACCGAGCCCCAGCATTTT. Amino acids: CAIRDRDTEPQHF.

In this sample, this clone turned up a few times. The chain recombines TRBV2 with TRBJ1-6; 7 positions match TRBD1. This CDR3 has 13 residues. After removal of 6 bases from V and 14 bases from J, the junction contained 10 bases not matched to a gene. Germline CDR1 is SNHLY and CDR2 is FYNNEI. The CDR3 spells CASRAEDRLSLHF. CDR3 bases: TGTGCCAGCAGGGCCGAGGACAGGCTTTCCCTCCACTTT.

The V gene is TRBV4-1, the J gene TRBJ2-1; weak D call: TRBD1 (5 bases). Per the germline V gene, CDR1 is MGHRA and CDR2 is YSYEKL. Trimming took off 1 base at V and 0 bases at J, with 13 bases between the two ends. The CDR3 has 17 residues. The CDR3 region is CASSQGPGPFSYNEQFF. CDR3 nucleotides: TGCGCCAGCAGCCAAGGCCCAGGGCCCTTCTCCTACAATGAGCAGTTCTTC.

This chain links TRBV7-9 with TRBJ2-4; D might be TRBD1 (5 bases). The CDR3 sequence is 18 residues long. CDR1 is SEHNR and CDR2 is FQNEAQ in the germline V gene (reference sequence). V dropped 1 base and J dropped 2 bases, with 18 bases sitting between them. CDR3 sequence: CASSLGGGEFSTKNIQYF. The CDR3 bases are TGTGCCAGCAGCTTAGGGGGCGGAGAGTTCTCGACCAAAAACATTCAGTACTTC.

This clone was seen a few times. The chain recombines TRBV30 with TRBJ1-3; D might be TRBD1 (6 bases). CDR1 is GTSNPN, CDR2 SVGIG, per germline (reference sequence). The CDR3 extends over 17 amino acids. Trimming shortened V by 4 bases and J by 0 bases, and 19 bases separated the two germline ends. CDR3 sequence (DNA): TGTGCCTGGAAAAGTGGGGGGGGGCAGAGCTCTGGAAACACCATATATTTT. Residues: CAWKSGGGQSSGNTIYF.

In its sample, this clone was seen a few times. The chain carries TRBV5-8 and TRBJ2-1, with 8 positions matching TRBD1. V lost 0 bases to trimming and J lost 4 bases; unmatched junction nucleotides: 3. The CDR3 has 15 amino acids. The germline V gene encodes CDR1 SGHTS and CDR2 YDEGEE. CDR3 nucleotides: TGTGCCAGCAGCTTGGGGACAGGGCAGTACAATGAGCAGTTCTTC. Translation: CASSLGTGQYNEQFF.

The chain uses TRBV7-3 and TRBJ1-2, with TRBD1 identical over 7 bases. Trimming removed 0 bases from V and 4 bases from J; junction bases left unmatched: 5. Germline V gives CDR1 SGHTA, CDR2 FQGTGA. The CDR3 runs to 15 residues. CDR3 nucleotides: TGTGCCAGCAGCTTAACAGGGGGCGATGGCTATGGCTACACCTTC. It is translated as CASSLTGGDGYGYTF.

This chain links TRBV7-6 with TRBJ1-1, with 8 bases fitting TRBD1. This CDR3 region has 13 residues. V dropped 4 bases and J dropped 4; count of bases not matched to a gene: 2. The germline gives CDR1 SGHVS, CDR2 FNYEAQ. CDR3 sequence reads: CASSWTGSTEAFF. CDR3 nucleotides: TGTGCCAGCAGCTGGACAGGGAGCACTGAAGCTTTCTTT.

This clone has more than one count but fewer than ten. The chain employs TRBV2 and TRBJ2-2; D is unresolved. Trimming took 7 bases from V and 5 from J, leaving 14 bases between them. The CDR3 has 14 residues. CDR1 SNHLY and CDR2 FYNNEI come from the germline V gene. The CDR3 loop is CASIKGVRTGELFF. The CDR3 DNA reads TGTGCCAGCATAAAAGGAGTGAGAACCGGGGAGCTGTTTTTT.

Only one count was recorded for this clone. This chain uses TRBV5-1 with TRBJ1-4; perhaps TRBD1 as D (6 bases). CDR1 is SGHRS and CDR2 is YFSETQ in the germline V gene. V lost 0 bases and J lost 0, with 15 bases in between. The CDR3 is 18 amino acids. The CDR3 spells CASSLGGTSGATNEKLFF. DNA of the CDR3: TGCGCCAGCAGCTTGGGGGGGACCTCAGGGGCAACTAATGAAAAACTGTTTTTT. The whole variable domain, remainder taken from reference TRBV5-1 and TRBJ1-4, is KAGVTQTPRYLIKTRGQQVTLSCSPISGHRSVSWYQQTPGQGLQFLFEYFSETQRNKGNFPGRFSGRQFSNSRSEMNVSTLELGDSALYLCASSLGGTSGATNEKLFFGSGTQLSVL.

The chain links TRBV2 to TRBJ2-7, with 12 bases identical to TRBD2. This CDR3 has 14 residues. V gave up 6 bases and J gave up 6 bases; unmatched junction bases: 6. Germline loops: CDR1 SNHLY, CDR2 FYNNEI. The chain's CDR3 is CASSPPGLAGEQYF. In DNA form, the CDR3 reads TGTGCCAGCAGCCCGCCGGGACTAGCGGGCGAGCAGTACTTC.

This chain connects TRBV2 to TRBJ1-4; D is perhaps TRBD1 (6 bases). The CDR3 is 15 amino acids. V lost 7 bases, J lost 12 bases, and 24 bases lay in between. CDR1 and CDR2 (germline): SNHLY, FYNNEI. The CDR3 spells CASKIGQGRIAELFF. The CDR3 nucleotides are TGTGCCAGCAAAATCGGTCAGGGGCGGATTGCGGAACTGTTTTTT.

This chain connects TRBV5-4 to TRBJ2-7; possible D gene TRBD1, 5 bases. Trimming pared 2 bases from V and 0 bases from J, leaving 9 bases between. Germline V gene data show CDR1 as SGHNT and CDR2 as YYREEE (reference sequence). The CDR3 length is 14 residues. This CDR3 reads CASSLGVSSYEQYV. The CDR3 DNA follows: TGTGCCAGCAGCTTAGGGGTTAGCTCCTACGAGCAGTACGTC.

This clone was counted once. The V call is TRBV7-9, the J call TRBJ1-1; 7 bases fit TRBD1. CDR1 and CDR2 from the germline V gene are SEHNR and FQNEAQ (reference sequence). The CDR3 loop spans 14 amino acids. J lost 5 bases, V lost 6 bases, and 9 bases had no gene match. Here the CDR3 DNA reads TGTGCCAGCAGAAACTCAGGGGGTCGGACTGAAGCTTTCTTT. It is translated as CASRNSGGRTEAFF.

This chain's CDR3 is CASSSGGGSRWNEQFF. In nucleotides, the CDR3 is TGCGCCAGCAGCTCTGGCGGGGGATCCCGGTGGAATGAGCAGTTCTTC. This chain links TRBV5-1 with TRBJ2-1; TRBD2 matches at 7 bases. Germline V gene lookup returns CDR1 SGHRS and CDR2 YFSETQ. V trimming: 3 bases; J trimming: 7 bases; junction bases outside the gene matches: 13. The CDR3 is 16 residues long.

The sample holds one count of this clone. The chain uses TRBV21-1 and TRBJ1-1; the table gives TRBD1 as D, unverified against the DNA. TRBV21-1 is a pseudogene. CDR3 length: 20 residues. In DNA, the CDR3 is TGTGCCAGCAGCAAAGCGCTTTTGAGACAGTTTCATTACCTGAACACTGAAGCTTTCTTT. This encodes CASSKALLRQFHYLNTEAFF.

This clone has a handful of counts. V gene TRBV5-1 combines with J gene TRBJ1-4; TRBD1 is a possible D gene (6 bases). Germline-derived CDR1 and CDR2 are SGHRS and YFSETQ. V was pared by 4 bases and J by 0 bases, with 10 bases between. The CDR3 is made up of 15 amino acids. This CDR3 is CASSQSGATNEKLFF. The CDR3, as DNA: TGCGCCAGCAGCCAGTCAGGGGCAACTAATGAAAAACTGTTTTTT.

The chain has TRBV27 and TRBJ1-5; D might be TRBD1 (5 bases). V shed 6 bases and J shed 5 bases, with 23 bases lying between them. The CDR3 spans 17 residues. Germline lookup yields CDR1 MNHEY and CDR2 SMNVEV (reference sequence). The CDR3 protein is CASSQNRFGFYDQPQHF. DNA for the CDR3: TGTGCCAGCAGCCAAAACAGGTTTGGGTTCTATGATCAGCCCCAGCATTTT.

The J gene is TRBJ1-6, the V gene TRBV6-5; perhaps TRBD1 as D (5 bases). The germline gives CDR1 MNHEY, CDR2 SVGAGI. The V end was cut by 6 bases, the J end by 10 bases, with 16 bases between. The CDR3 runs to 14 residues. CDR3 sequence (DNA): TGTGCCAGCAGGAAGACAGACCTGTTATCACCCCTCCACTTT. Amino acid sequence: CASRKTDLLSPLHF.

The rearrangement joins TRBV5-5 to TRBJ1-6, with TRBD1 matching over 7 bases. Trimming cost V 0 bases and J 9 bases; bases outside gene matches: 12. The CDR3 covers 17 residues. Germline lookup yields CDR1 SGHKS and CDR2 YYEKEE (reference sequence). Here the CDR3 reads CASSLDDPTGRISPLHF. For the CDR3, the DNA is TGTGCCAGCAGCTTGGACGATCCGACAGGGCGAATTTCACCCCTCCACTTT.

J is TRBJ2-5 and V is TRBV28; the D is unclear. CDR3 length: 14 amino acids. Germline values: CDR1 MDHEN, CDR2 SYDVKM. V lost 5 bases and J 4 bases, leaving 14 bases between the germline ends. The CDR3: CASSQSRVVETQYF. The CDR3 region has the DNA TGTGCCAGCAGTCAGAGCCGGGTGGTAGAGACCCAGTACTTC.